Below are 31 T cell receptor beta chains sequenced from a single sample in a study of cytomegalovirus exposure and HLA in healthy donors. Primers included in the PCR were 60 Vbeta and 13 Jbeta primers. Profiled with immunoSEQ multiplex PCR; TCRdb holds only in-frame clones, not every one. The sample includes around 99,000 clones, roughly 67% of them seen just once. Sequenced material: PBMCs. These receptors were taken from a man in his forties in good health and CMV-seronegative.

The chain is built from TRBV5-1 and TRBJ2-3; D possibly corresponds to TRBD1 (6 bases). The V end was cut by 5 bases, the J end by 6 bases, with 19 bases between. The CDR3 consists of 15 residues. Germline-derived CDR1 and CDR2 are SGHRS and YFSETQ. The CDR3 loop reads CASSMASGVIDTQYF. As DNA, the CDR3 is TGCGCCAGCAGTATGGCGTCAGGGGTTATTGATACGCAGTATTTT.

The chain combines TRBV13 with TRBJ2-7; 8 bases line up with TRBD1. J lost 4 bases, V lost 5 bases, and 7 bases had no gene match. Germline lookup yields CDR1 PRHDT and CDR2 FYEKMQ (reference sequence). The CDR3 is 14 amino acids. The CDR3 loop is CASSHRDRSYEQYF. The CDR3 DNA reads TGTGCCAGCAGCCACCGGGACAGGTCATACGAGCAGTACTTC.

This clone was counted a single time. The V call is TRBV13, the J call TRBJ2-3, with 12 bases that match TRBD2. The CDR3 spans 16 residues. After removal of 4 bases from V and 5 bases from J, the junction contained 7 bases not matched to a gene. Germline CDR1 and CDR2: PRHDT and FYEKMQ (reference sequence). The CDR3 sequence: CASSSALAGGGDTQYF. The CDR3 nucleotides read TGTGCCAGCAGCTCCGCACTAGCGGGGGGAGGAGATACGCAGTATTTT.

This clone turned up a few times. J is TRBJ1-3 and V is TRBV19, with D perhaps matching TRBD1 (5 bases). CDR1 is LNHDA, CDR2 SQIVND, per germline (reference sequence). The CDR3 has 17 residues. The V and J ends lost 3 bases and 0 bases respectively, with 15 bases between them. CDR3 sequence (DNA): TGTGCCAGTAGTATCCCGGGACTTAACTTCTCTGGAAACACCATATATTTT. It encodes CASSIPGLNFSGNTIYF.

This sequence joins TRBV7-2 and TRBJ1-3; D may be TRBD1 (6 bases). This CDR3 has 16 amino acids. The germline V and J ends were trimmed by 7 bases and 4 bases, with 20 bases remaining between them. Germline assignment: CDR1 SGHTA and CDR2 FQGNSA. CDR3 protein: CASTDPGVDIGNTIYF. In DNA form, the CDR3 reads TGTGCCAGCACCGACCCAGGGGTTGATATAGGAAACACCATATATTTT.

This chain joins TRBV25-1 and TRBJ2-1, with 7 bases matching TRBD2. Germline V gives CDR1 MGHDK, CDR2 SYGVNS. The length of the CDR3 is 16 residues. V was pared by 0 bases and J by 4 bases, with 6 bases of the junction left unmatched. CDR3 sequence reads: CASSEYSGGVYNEQFF. The CDR3 DNA reads TGTGCCAGCAGTGAATATTCGGGGGGAGTGTACAATGAGCAGTTCTTC.

This chain joins TRBV6-5 and TRBJ2-3; 12 bases are a match to TRBD2. With V trimmed by 4 bases and J by 4 bases, 6 bases remained unmatched. The V gene's germline CDR1 is MNHEY and CDR2 SVGAGI. The CDR3 extends over 16 amino acids. The chain's CDR3 is CASSSQLAGGADTQYF. The CDR3 DNA sequence: TGTGCCAGCAGTTCGCAACTAGCGGGGGGAGCAGATACGCAGTATTTT.

V usage is TRBV4-3 and J usage is TRBJ1-3; D unresolved. This CDR3 is 16 amino acids long. The germline CDR1 and CDR2 sequences are LGHNA and YSLEER. The V and J ends lost 1 base and 1 base respectively, with 11 bases between them. This CDR3 reads CASSQGTASSGNTIYF. The CDR3, as DNA: TGCGCCAGCAGCCAAGGAACAGCAAGTTCTGGAAACACCATATATTTT.

This clone was observed a handful of times. The chain has TRBV2 and TRBJ2-7, with TRBD2 identical over 7 bases. The V and J ends lost 5 bases and 2 bases, in that order; junction bases with no gene match: 6. The V gene's germline CDR1 is SNHLY and CDR2 FYNNEI. The CDR3 has 14 residues. CDR3 amino acids: CASSLTSSTYEQYF. The CDR3 coding sequence is TGTGCCAGCAGTCTGACTAGCAGCACCTACGAGCAGTACTTC.

The chain uses TRBV4-2 and TRBJ2-3, with TRBD2 matching over 9 bases. Germline CDR1 reads LGHNA; CDR2 reads YNFKEQ. The CDR3 contains 15 residues. The V segment lost 2 bases and the J segment 5 bases; nucleotides outside the gene matches: 5. The CDR3 is CASSQWAGGQDTQYF. For the CDR3, the DNA is TGTGCCAGCAGCCAATGGGCGGGGGGGCAAGATACGCAGTATTTT.

This sequence joins TRBV19 and TRBJ1-2; perhaps TRBD1 as D (5 bases). Trimming took off 3 bases at V and 3 bases at J, with 11 bases between the two ends. Germline loops: CDR1 LNHDA, CDR2 SQIVND (reference sequence). The CDR3 covers 14 residues. CDR3 protein: CASSIQDSHYGYTF. CDR3 bases: TGTGCCAGTAGTATTCAAGACAGCCACTATGGCTACACCTTC.

This chain uses TRBV25-1 with TRBJ2-3, with 11 bases identical to TRBD1. This CDR3 is built from 18 residues. Germline V CDR1 and CDR2: MGHDK, SYGVNS. V dropped 4 bases and J dropped 3; count of bases not matched to a gene: 12. The chain's CDR3 is CASSGLRDRGFVTDTQYF. The CDR3 region has the DNA TGTGCCAGCAGTGGTTTGCGGGACAGGGGGTTTGTGACAGATACGCAGTATTTT.

V gene TRBV11-1 combines with J gene TRBJ2-7; TRBD2 matches at 8 bases. J was trimmed by 0 bases and V by 3 bases; bases with no gene match: 4. The CDR3 is 15 residues long. Germline CDR1 SGHAT, CDR2 FQDESV (reference sequence). The CDR3 here is CASSFGAGGSYEQYF. CDR3 DNA: TGTGCCAGCAGCTTTGGGGCGGGGGGCTCCTACGAGCAGTACTTC.

The V gene is TRBV7-2, the J gene TRBJ2-3, with TRBD2 as a possible D gene (5 bases). The CDR3 totals 15 residues. Germline CDR1 SGHTA, CDR2 FQGNSA. Trimming removed 0 bases at V and 6 bases at J, with 13 bases between. CDR3 sequence: CASSLAYSGWDTQYF. The CDR3, as DNA: TGTGCCAGCAGCTTAGCCTACTCGGGATGGGATACGCAGTATTTT.

The chain links TRBV18 to TRBJ1-6, with 7 bases matching TRBD1. J lost 8 bases, V lost 6 bases, and 7 bases had no gene match. CDR1 and CDR2 (germline): KGHSH, LQKENI. The CDR3 loop spans 14 amino acids. CDR3 amino acids: CASSRTGSDSPLHF. DNA for the CDR3: TGTGCCAGCTCGCGGACAGGTTCGGATTCACCCCTCCACTTT.

This clone was observed at least ten times. V usage is TRBV10-1 and J usage is TRBJ1-2, with 9 bases matching TRBD1. The germline gives CDR1 WNHNN, CDR2 SYGVQD (reference sequence). This CDR3 region has 14 residues. After removal of 4 bases from V and 4 bases from J, the junction contained 4 bases not matched to a gene. CDR3 nucleotide sequence: TGCGCCAGCAGTGCAAGACAGGGGGGCTATGGCTACACCTTC. It codes for CASSARQGGYGYTF.

This clone was seen only once. V and J are TRBV27 and TRBJ1-5; D not certain. Germline V gives CDR1 MNHEY, CDR2 SMNVEV (reference sequence). Deletions cut 4 bases from V and 8 bases from J, with 9 bases between. CDR3 length: 12 amino acids. CDR3 sequence: CASSYGGEPQHF. CDR3 coding DNA: TGTGCCAGCAGTTACGGCGGAGAGCCCCAGCATTTT.

The V call is TRBV20-1, the J call TRBJ1-2, with D uncertain. The CDR3 extends over 11 amino acids. Germline V CDR1 and CDR2: DFQATT, SNEGSKA (reference sequence). DNA for the CDR3: TGCATTTTCAGGATCACGGATGGCTACACCTTC. Protein product: CIFRITDGYTF.

The rearrangement links TRBV19 to TRBJ2-2; 7 nucleotides align to TRBD2. Per the germline V gene, CDR1 is LNHDA and CDR2 is SQIVND (reference sequence). Trimming at V came to 7 bases and at J to 5 bases, leaving 13 bases not matched to a gene. This CDR3 is built from 16 residues. CDR3 region: CASTSLAGRWTGELFF. The CDR3, as DNA: TGTGCCAGTACCTCTTTAGCGGGCCGCTGGACCGGGGAGCTGTTTTTT.

The chain has TRBV9 and TRBJ2-7, with D perhaps matching TRBD2 (5 bases). The V and J ends lost 0 bases and 5 bases respectively, with 12 bases between them. The germline V gene has CDR1 SGDLS and CDR2 YYNGEE. The CDR3 runs to 14 residues. CDR3 sequence (DNA): TGTGCCAGCAGCGTAGACGGGAAGGCCCACGAGCAGTACTTC. The encoded protein is CASSVDGKAHEQYF. The whole variable domain, remainder taken from reference TRBV9 and TRBJ2-7, is DSGVTQTPKHLITATGQRVTLRCSPRSGDLSVYWYQQSLDQGLQFLIQYYNGEERAKGNILERFSAQQFPDLHSELNLSSLELGDSALYFCASSVDGKAHEQYFGPGTRLTVT.

About this clone itself: The junction departs from the called germline gene at one end, perhaps through a read error. The chain combines TRBV7-9 with TRBJ2-5, with 8 bases matching TRBD2. There are 16 residues in the CDR3. Per the germline V gene, CDR1 is SEHNR and CDR2 is FQNEAQ (reference sequence). The CDR3 bases are TGTTCCAGCAGCCCCGGGGGGGCCAAGATAAAAGAGACCCAGTACTTC. It is translated as CSSSPGGAKIKETQYF.

Notes on this clone: One end of the junction does not line up with germline, which may come from a read error. The rearrangement links TRBV7-9 to TRBJ1-6; 8 positions agree with TRBD1. Per germline, CDR1 SEHNR and CDR2 FQNEAQ (reference sequence). This CDR3 is built from 12 residues. The CDR3 DNA reads as TGTTCCAGCAGCTATCCGGGACAGGCACCCCACTTT. Translated: CSSSYPGQAPHF.

The CDR3 DNA sequence: TGCGCCAGCAGCCAAGAGTACAGGTCACAAGAGACCCAGTACTTC. Its translation is CASSQEYRSQETQYF. The chain combines TRBV4-3 with TRBJ2-5; tentative D call: TRBD1 (5 bases). The CDR3 is 15 residues long. Trimming pared 0 bases from V and 2 bases from J, leaving 10 bases between. Germline V gene data show CDR1 as LGHNA and CDR2 as YSLEER.

The chain links TRBV6-5 to TRBJ1-2, with a possible D match to TRBD1 (6 bases). The germline V gene has CDR1 MNHEY and CDR2 SVGAGI. The V end lost 6 bases, the J end lost 4 bases, and 15 bases lay between the germline ends. The CDR3 is made up of 14 amino acids. CDR3 coding DNA: TGTGCCAGCAGCCGACAGGAAGGTAGCTATGGCTACACCTTC. Its protein product is CASSRQEGSYGYTF.

Of note for this clone: One end of the junction is discordant with germline, which a read error may explain. Additional DNA sequences in this sample encode the identical CDR3. This rearrangement joins TRBV13 to TRBJ1-4, with a tentative D call TRBD1 (5 bases). The CDR3 extends over 15 amino acids. Germline CDR1 PRHDT, CDR2 FYEKMQ (reference sequence). Here the CDR3 reads CASSQTGLPNEKLFF. The DNA for the CDR3 is TGCGCCAGCAGCCAGACGGGACTGCCAAATGAAAAACTGTTTTTT.

The rearrangement uses TRBV5-1 and TRBJ2-2, with 7 bases fitting TRBD1. The CDR3 loop spans 13 amino acids. CDR1 is SGHRS, CDR2 YFSETQ, per germline. V shed 4 bases, J shed 5 bases, and the junction held 2 bases outside the gene matches. CDR3 coding DNA: TGCGCCAGCAGCGCGACAGGGACCGGGGAGCTGTTTTTT. Residues: CASSATGTGELFF.

The gene calls are TRBV5-1 and TRBJ2-2; 8 positions agree with TRBD1. Germline CDR1 reads SGHRS; CDR2 reads YFSETQ. The CDR3 totals 16 residues. Trimming took 1 base from V and 2 from J; bases not matched to a gene: 4. CDR3 sequence (DNA): TGCGCCAGCAGCTTGCTCGACAGGGGTAACACCGGGGAGCTGTTTTTT. Translation gives CASSLLDRGNTGELFF.

This clone has only a few counts. The chain employs TRBV18 and TRBJ2-1, with TRBD1 identical over 10 bases. Trimming cost V 0 bases and J 4 bases; bases outside gene matches: 3. This CDR3 region has 16 residues. The germline V gene encodes CDR1 KGHSH and CDR2 LQKENI. CDR3 sequence reads: CASSPPGQGLYNEQFF. The CDR3 bases are TGTGCCAGCTCACCACCGGGACAGGGGTTATACAATGAGCAGTTCTTC.

This clone was recorded a few times. The genes are TRBV29-1 and TRBJ1-4, with TRBD1 matching over 7 bases. The CDR3 runs 16 residues. Germline-derived CDR1 and CDR2 are SQVTM and ANQGSEA. Germline trimming cut 0 bases from V and 0 bases from J; bases unmatched to any gene: 4. In DNA form, the CDR3 reads TGCAGCGTTGAAGATCCCGGGACAGCAACTAATGAAAAACTGTTTTTT. Its translation: CSVEDPGTATNEKLFF.

This chain connects TRBV7-3 to TRBJ2-5, with 13 bases lining up with TRBD2. V lost 5 bases, J lost 5 bases, and 11 bases stayed unmatched. CDR1 is SGHTA and CDR2 is FQGTGA in the germline V gene. This CDR3 contains 17 residues. CDR3 bases: TGTGCCAGCAGCCTGACCCTTGGGACTAGCGGGGAGGAGACCCAGTACTTC. Translating it yields CASSLTLGTSGEETQYF.

The gene calls are TRBV7-9 and TRBJ2-5; 10 bases fit TRBD2. Germline V CDR1 and CDR2: SEHNR, FQNEAQ (reference sequence). CDR3 length equals 16 residues. The junction had 6 bases not matched to a gene; V was cut back by 4 bases and J by 1 base. In DNA, the CDR3 is TGTGCCAGCAGCTCTCTAGCGGGGGCCCTCCAAGAGACCCAGTACTTC. Its translation is CASSSLAGALQETQYF.